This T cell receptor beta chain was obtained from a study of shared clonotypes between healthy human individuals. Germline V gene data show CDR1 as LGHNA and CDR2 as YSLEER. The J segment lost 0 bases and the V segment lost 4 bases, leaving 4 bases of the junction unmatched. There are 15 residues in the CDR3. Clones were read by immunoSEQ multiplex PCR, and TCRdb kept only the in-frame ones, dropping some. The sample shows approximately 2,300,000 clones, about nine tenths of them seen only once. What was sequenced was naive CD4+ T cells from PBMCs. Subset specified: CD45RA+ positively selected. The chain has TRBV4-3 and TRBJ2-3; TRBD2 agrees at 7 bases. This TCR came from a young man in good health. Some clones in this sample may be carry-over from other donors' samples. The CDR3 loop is CASSLFSGSTDTQYF. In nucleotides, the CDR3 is TGCGCCAGCAGCCTATTTAGCGGGAGCACAGATACGCAGTATTTT.